These 15 T cell receptor beta chains came from one sample sequenced in a study of T cells in Graves' hyperthyroidism and ophthalmopathy. Researchers amplified the TCR beta CDR3 regions from RNA transcripts. A first-round RT-PCR of the TCR CDR3 used the HTBI primer set. TCRdb redid the calling of the multiplex PCR reads with MiXCR, one entry per CDR3 protein. The profile shows 350,000 to 400,000 distinct CDR3 sequences, around 14% of them singletons. Sequences were obtained from blood. All receptors derive from a woman aged 55-69 years with Graves' hyperthyroidism.

This clonotype was observed a handful of times. This chain joins TRBV19 and TRBJ2-1; the match to TRBD2 covers 10 bases. Unmatched junction bases numbered 4, after V lost 3 bases and J lost 8 bases. The germline gives CDR1 LNHDA, CDR2 SQIVND (reference sequence). This CDR3 region has 14 residues. CDR3 region: CASSMLAGAYEQFF. The CDR3 DNA reads TGTGCCAGTAGTATGCTAGCGGGAGCATATGAGCAGTTCTTC.

This clonotype was seen ten or more times. The chain uses TRBV2 and TRBJ1-2; D not resolved. CDR3 length: 11 residues. Trimming removed 7 bases from V and 5 bases from J, with 8 bases in between. Germline assignment: CDR1 SNHLY and CDR2 FYNNEI. The CDR3 nucleotides read TGTGCCAGCACTTTGGAATATGGCTACACCTTC. This codes for CASTLEYGYTF.

The chain employs TRBV7-6 and TRBJ1-5, with 9 nucleotides matching TRBD1. J lost 9 bases, V lost 1 base, and 7 bases had no gene match. This CDR3 has 15 residues. Germline assignment: CDR1 SGHVS and CDR2 FNYEAQ. The CDR3: CASSLGDRGVGPQHF. The CDR3 DNA is TGTGCCAGCAGCTTAGGAGACAGGGGGGTAGGGCCCCAGCATTTT.

The J gene is TRBJ2-2, the V gene TRBV20-1, with 9 bases fitting TRBD2. CDR3 length: 14 amino acids. With V trimmed by 6 bases and J by 4 bases, 6 bases remained unmatched. Germline V gene data show CDR1 as DFQATT and CDR2 as SNEGSKA (reference sequence). The CDR3 sequence: CSAIGGGGTGELFF. The CDR3 region has the DNA TGCAGTGCCATAGGCGGGGGGGGCACCGGGGAGCTGTTTTTT.

The rearrangement uses TRBV20-1 and TRBJ2-2; unclear D gene. CDR1 is DFQATT, CDR2 SNEGSKA, per germline (reference sequence). The CDR3 spans 12 residues. Trimming removed 0 bases at V and 7 bases at J, with 6 bases between. CDR3 residues: CSAREGFGELFF. Here the CDR3 DNA reads TGCAGTGCTAGAGAAGGGTTCGGGGAGCTGTTTTTT.

At least ten counts were recorded for this clonotype. V and J are TRBV10-3 and TRBJ2-3, with 9 bases that match TRBD2. In germline, CDR1 is ENHRY, CDR2 SYGVKD. The CDR3 loop spans 17 amino acids. Unmatched junction bases numbered 10, after V lost 2 bases and J lost 4 bases. CDR3 region: CAISERLAGVSSDTQYF. Here the CDR3 DNA reads TGTGCCATCAGTGAGAGGTTAGCGGGAGTATCTTCAGATACGCAGTATTTT.

The rearrangement links TRBV5-1 to TRBJ2-7; D is perhaps TRBD2 (6 bases). CDR3 length: 14 residues. Looked up from germline, CDR1 is SGHRS and CDR2 is YFSETQ. V gave up 4 bases and J gave up 0 bases, with 11 bases separating them. The CDR3 DNA follows: TGCGCCAGCAGCAGGTCTAGCGCCTCCTACGAGCAGTACTTC. This sequence encodes CASSRSSASYEQYF.

This clonotype has just a few counts. The rearrangement joins TRBV30 to TRBJ2-2; perhaps TRBD2 as D (5 bases). The CDR3 is made up of 16 amino acids. Germline V gene data show CDR1 as GTSNPN and CDR2 as SVGIG (reference sequence). The V end was cut by 0 bases, the J end by 10 bases, with 21 bases between. The CDR3 loop is CAWSVSGLASTEELFF. The CDR3 nucleotides are TGTGCCTGGAGTGTATCGGGCTTAGCGAGCACTGAGGAGCTGTTTTTT.

The J gene is TRBJ2-2, the V gene TRBV20-1; TRBD2 matches at 9 bases. This CDR3 comprises 15 residues. Germline CDR1 DFQATT, CDR2 SNEGSKA (reference sequence). V dropped 0 bases and J dropped 4; count of bases not matched to a gene: 3. The CDR3 protein is CSAREAGGPTGELFF. The DNA of the CDR3 is TGCAGTGCTAGAGAGGCGGGAGGGCCCACCGGGGAGCTGTTTTTT.

This clonotype was counted at least ten times. This chain links TRBV27 with TRBJ2-7; perhaps D is TRBD1 or TRBD2 (5 bases each). CDR3 length: 19 amino acids. From germline, CDR1 is MNHEY and CDR2 SMNVEV (reference sequence). V was trimmed by 5 bases and J by 2 bases, leaving 28 bases between them. CDR3 sequence: CASSKQYSGTRRWAYEQYF. The CDR3 DNA reads TGTGCCAGCAGTAAACAGTATTCCGGGACCAGAAGATGGGCCTACGAGCAGTACTTC.

This chain connects TRBV4-1 to TRBJ2-7, with 9 bases that match TRBD2. This CDR3 region has 15 residues. Germline V gene sequence: CDR1 MGHRA, CDR2 YSYEKL. V lost 4 bases and J lost 2; bases outside the gene matches: 6. CDR3 loop: CASSRGGVGTYEQYF. The CDR3 DNA is TGCGCCAGCAGCCGCGGGGGGGTGGGAACCTACGAGCAGTACTTC.

In this sample, this clonotype turned up many times. The V and J genes are TRBV12-3 or TRBV12-4 and TRBJ1-2, with a tentative D call TRBD1 (6 bases). This CDR3 contains 14 residues. Trimming left V 5 bases short and J 4 bases short, with 14 bases between. CDR3 coding DNA: TGTGCCAGCAGTACAGGGAGGGCGACCTATGGCTACACCTTC. Translating gives CASSTGRATYGYTF.

This clonotype was seen ten or more times. This chain connects TRBV18 to TRBJ2-1; the D is unclear. CDR1 and CDR2 (germline): KGHSH, LQKENI. The CDR3 consists of 13 residues. V dropped 4 bases and J dropped 5 bases, with 9 bases sitting between them. The CDR3 coding sequence is TGTGCCAGCTCACTTCTTGATAACAATGAGCAGTTCTTC. Protein: CASSLLDNNEQFF.

This clonotype was seen at least ten times. The J gene is TRBJ2-7, the V gene TRBV2, with 10 bases that match TRBD2. The CDR3 contains 14 residues. V was clipped by 7 bases and J by 2 bases; unmatched bases: 5. In germline, CDR1 is SNHLY, CDR2 FYNNEI. The CDR3, as DNA: TGTGCCAGCACCCGGACTAGCGGTGCCTACGAGCAGTACTTC. It translates to CASTRTSGAYEQYF.

This clonotype was observed many times. The V call is TRBV6-1, the J call TRBJ1-1; 7 nucleotides agree with TRBD1. The germline V gene has CDR1 MNHNS and CDR2 SASEGT. This CDR3 is 14 amino acids long. V lost 7 bases and J lost 3; bases outside the gene matches: 8. The CDR3 bases are TGTGCCAGCAAACCAGGGGGAAGGTACACTGAAGCTTTCTTT. It translates to CASKPGGRYTEAFF.